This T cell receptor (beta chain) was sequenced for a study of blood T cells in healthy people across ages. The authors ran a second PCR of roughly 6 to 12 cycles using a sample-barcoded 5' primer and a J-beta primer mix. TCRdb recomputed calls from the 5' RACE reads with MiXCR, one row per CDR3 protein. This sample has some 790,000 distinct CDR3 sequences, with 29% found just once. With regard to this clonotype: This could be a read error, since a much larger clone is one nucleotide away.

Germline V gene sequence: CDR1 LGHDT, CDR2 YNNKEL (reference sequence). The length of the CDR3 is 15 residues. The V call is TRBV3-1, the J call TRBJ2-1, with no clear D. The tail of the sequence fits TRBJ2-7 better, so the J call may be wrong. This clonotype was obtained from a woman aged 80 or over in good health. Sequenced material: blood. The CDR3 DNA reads TGTGCCAGCAGCCAAGGGACCAACTCCTACAATGAGCAGTACTTC. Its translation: CASSQGTNSYNEQYF.